The present T cell receptor (beta chain) was sequenced within a study of cytomegalovirus exposure and HLA in healthy donors. Background on the study: Samples from HLA-typed donors yielded 65 million to 90 million unique TCRs in an early data release.

Findings of the study overall: Earlier analysis yielded a pattern in which most TCR beta V segments were productive about 87% or about 30% of the time.

Germline lookup yields CDR1 SNHLY and CDR2 FYNNEI. Trimming shortened V by 7 bases and J by 4 bases, and 11 bases separated the two germline ends. The CDR3 contains 13 residues. The study ran its PCR with 60 Vbeta and 13 Jbeta primers. Generated by immunoSEQ multiplex PCR, the TCRdb table keeps only in-frame clones and is missing some. Of about 150,000 clones listed, 60% to 80% are singletons. Notes on this clone: Antigen: not known.

Sequenced material: PBMCs. The genes are TRBV2 and TRBJ2-1; D may be TRBD2 (5 bases). The receptor's source is a male donor in good health and CMV-seronegative. The CDR3 sequence is CASTIARYNEQFF. The DNA of the CDR3 is TGTGCCAGCACCATAGCGCGTTACAATGAGCAGTTCTTC.